This is a list of T cell receptor beta chains from one sample in a study of cytomegalovirus exposure and HLA in healthy donors. Sequencing used immunoSEQ multiplex PCR; TCRdb keeps in-frame clones, though not all of them. Of roughly 160,000 clones in the sample, approximately 75% were seen once. The sequenced sample was PBMCs. The receptor source for this set is a girl aged 5-17 years in good health and CMV-seronegative. Each CDR3 is given with its conserved first and last residue. A D gene is named only where the DNA matches it firmly. A clone size is listed for some rows: how often the clone was seen (once, few, many), or a class if it is expanded.

J | V | D | size | CDR3 | DNA
TRBJ2-1 | TRBV5-1 | TRBD1 | NA | CASSLTGTGGEQFF | TGCGCCAGCAGCTTAACCGGGACAGGGGGTGAGCAGTTCTTC
TRBJ2-7 | TRBV28 | NA | NA | CASSLPLALGFEQYF | TGTGCCAGCAGTTTACCACTAGCCCTCGGGTTTGAGCAGTACTTC
TRBJ1-3 | TRBV5-1 | NA | NA | CASSLNSRASGNTIYF | TGCGCCAGCAGCTTGAACTCCAGGGCCTCTGGAAACACCATATATTTT
TRBJ2-2 | TRBV10-3 | TRBD2 | NA | CAISGSGTLTGELFF | TGTGCCATCAGTGGAAGCGGGACTCTCACCGGGGAGCTGTTTTTT
TRBJ2-5 | TRBV5-1 | NA | NA | CASSLAEETQYF | TGCGCCAGCAGCTTGGCCGAAGAGACCCAGTACTTC
TRBJ1-6 | TRBV7-8 | NA | NA | CASSLMSSYNSPLHF | TGTGCCAGCAGCTTGATGAGCTCCTATAATTCACCCCTCCACTTT
TRBJ2-7 | TRBV6-6 | NA | NA | CASSPQYEQYF | TGTGCCAGCAGCCCCCAATACGAGCAGTACTTC
TRBJ2-7 | TRBV7-9 | TRBD2 | NA | CASSLGTLAGTFYEQYF | TGTGCCAGCAGCTTAGGGACCCTAGCGGGGACTTTCTACGAGCAGTACTTC
TRBJ1-5 | TRBV2 | TRBD1 | NA | CASMGQQNQPQHF | TGTGCCAGCATGGGACAGCAAAATCAGCCCCAGCATTTT
TRBJ1-1 | TRBV4-1 | NA | NA | CASSQVPGTPNTEAFF | TGCGCCAGCAGCCAAGTGCCCGGTACCCCGAACACTGAAGCTTTCTTT
TRBJ1-1 | TRBV5-1 | NA | NA | CASSLTGENTEAFF | TGCGCCAGCAGCTTGACGGGGGAGAACACTGAAGCTTTCTTT
TRBJ2-1 | TRBV6-1 | NA | NA | CASQSPGTNYNEQFF | TGTGCCAGCCAAAGCCCCGGGACAAACTACAATGAGCAGTTCTTC
TRBJ1-2 | TRBV2 | TRBD1 | NA | CASRGGQGADYGYTF | TGTGCCAGCAGAGGGGGGCAGGGGGCTGACTATGGCTACACCTTC
TRBJ2-1 | TRBV5-6 | NA | NA | CASSLGPEQFF | TGTGCCAGCAGCTTGGGGCCAGAGCAGTTCTTC
TRBJ1-2 | TRBV9 | TRBD1 | NA | CASSAGTGGSYGYTF | TGTGCCAGCAGCGCCGGGACAGGGGGCAGCTATGGCTACACCTTC
TRBJ2-7 | TRBV5-1 | TRBD1 | NA | CASSGRTGGEIYEQYF | TGCGCCAGCAGCGGAAGGACAGGGGGCGAAATCTACGAGCAGTACTTC
TRBJ1-1 | TRBV2 | NA | NA | CASRPGFMNTEAFF | TGTGCCAGCAGGCCGGGGTTCATGAACACTGAAGCTTTCTTT
TRBJ2-1 | TRBV5-6 | TRBD2 | NA | CASSFGTSEVHEQFF | TGTGCCAGCAGCTTTGGGACTAGCGAGGTACATGAGCAGTTCTTC
TRBJ2-5 | TRBV13 | TRBD2 | NA | CASSLGGGALPSTQETQYF | TGTGCCAGCAGCTTAGGCGGGGGGGCCCTTCCATCCACCCAAGAGACCCAGTACTTC
TRBJ2-1 | TRBV27 | TRBD1 | NA | CASSSSGTERFF | TGTGCCAGCAGTTCTTCCGGGACAGAGAGGTTCTTC
TRBJ1-2 | TRBV19 | NA | NA | CASSPEQAIYGYTF | TGTGCCAGTAGTCCAGAACAGGCGATCTATGGCTACACCTTC
TRBJ1-1 | TRBV5-1 | NA | medium-sized | CASSQGWAFDAFF | TGCGCCAGCAGCCAGGGGTGGGCATTTGACGCTTTCTTT
TRBJ1-5 | TRBV10-3 | TRBD1 | NA | CAISRQGTGNQPQHF | TGTGCCATCTCAAGACAGGGGACTGGCAATCAGCCCCAGCATTTT
TRBJ2-3 | TRBV7-9 | NA | NA | CASTTRTDTQYF | TGTGCCAGCACCACTAGGACAGATACGCAGTATTTT
TRBJ2-7 | TRBV7-6 | NA | NA | CASSLEVGDYEQYF | TGTGCCAGCAGCTTAGAGGTCGGGGACTACGAGCAGTACTTC
TRBJ1-5 | TRBV11-2 | NA | NA | CASSLQTGNQPQHF | TGTGCCAGCAGCTTACAAACGGGCAATCAGCCCCAGCATTTT
TRBJ2-2 | TRBV2 | TRBD2 | NA | CASGGEGGQGTGELFF | TGTGCCAGCGGGGGGGAAGGCGGGCAGGGCACCGGGGAGCTGTTTTTT
TRBJ2-5 | TRBV5-6 | TRBD1 | NA | CASSRGQQETQYF | TGTGCCAGCAGCAGGGGACAGCAAGAGACCCAGTACTTC
TRBJ2-5 | TRBV5-6 | TRBD1 | NA | CASSLGGQGQETQYF | TGTGCCAGCAGCTTGGGGGGACAGGGGCAAGAGACCCAGTACTTC
TRBJ2-7 | TRBV14 | NA | few | CASSQRGLSSYEQYF | TGTGCCAGCAGCCAGAGGGGACTGAGCTCCTACGAGCAGTACTTC
TRBJ1-6 | TRBV10-1 | NA | few | CATRRGSGSPLHF | TGCGCCACCCGCCGGGGGTCCGGTTCACCCCTCCACTTT
TRBJ1-4 | TRBV28 | NA | NA | CASRRSEGRRETNEKLFF | TGTGCCAGCAGACGTTCCGAAGGGCGGAGGGAAACTAATGAAAAACTGTTTTTT
TRBJ1-2 | TRBV7-9 | NA | NA | CASSSGDHYGYTF | TGTGCCAGCAGCTCAGGGGACCACTATGGCTACACCTTC
TRBJ1-1 | TRBV5-4 | NA | NA | CASSLPESDTEAFF | TGTGCCAGCAGCCTCCCGGAGAGTGACACTGAAGCTTTCTTT
TRBJ2-1 | TRBV6-1 | TRBD2 | NA | CASSEAGNSGAHNEQFF | TGTGCCAGCAGTGAAGCGGGAAATAGCGGGGCCCACAATGAGCAGTTCTTC
TRBJ1-2 | TRBV5-4 | NA | NA | CASSLWSTNKGYTF | TGTGCCAGCAGCTTGTGGAGCACCAACAAGGGCTACACCTTC
TRBJ1-6 | TRBV6-4 | NA | NA | CASRVDSFNSPLHF | TGTGCCAGCAGGGTGGACAGTTTTAATTCACCCCTCCACTTT
TRBJ2-1 | TRBV11-2 | TRBD1 | NA | CASSHTRTGLKEQFF | TGTGCCAGCAGCCATACGAGGACAGGCTTGAAGGAGCAGTTCTTC
TRBJ2-5 | TRBV5-1 | TRBD2 | NA | CASSRGGPETQYF | TGCGCCAGCAGCCGGGGGGGCCCAGAGACCCAGTACTTC
TRBJ2-7 | TRBV19 | TRBD1 | NA | CASSMGQRDEQYF | TGTGCCAGTAGTATGGGACAGAGGGACGAGCAGTACTTC
TRBJ2-7 | TRBV18 | NA | NA | CASSEIQGNEQYF | TGTGCCAGCTCTGAGATTCAGGGAAACGAGCAGTACTTC
TRBJ2-7 | TRBV9 | TRBD1 | NA | CASSEAGTGAYEQYF | TGTGCCAGCAGCGAGGCCGGGACAGGGGCTTACGAGCAGTACTTC
TRBJ1-5 | TRBV18 | TRBD1 | NA | CASSPGQGNQPQHF | TGTGCCAGCTCACCTGGACAGGGGAATCAGCCCCAGCATTTT
TRBJ2-5 | TRBV27 | NA | NA | CASSSPPGSPETQYF | TGTGCCAGCAGTTCCCCCCCTGGGAGTCCGGAGACCCAGTACTTC
TRBJ1-6 | TRBV6-5 | TRBD1 | few | CASHTGGNSPLHF | TGTGCCAGTCACACAGGGGGGAATTCACCCCTCCACTTT
TRBJ1-2 | TRBV5-6 | NA | NA | CASTGSSYGYTF | TGTGCCAGCACCGGGAGTTCCTATGGCTACACCTTC
TRBJ1-6 | TRBV30 | NA | NA | CAWSPGETPLHF | TGTGCCTGGAGCCCAGGTGAAACGCCCCTCCACTTT
TRBJ2-1 | TRBV5-1 | NA | NA | CASSLGQEGIGEQFF | TGCGCCAGCAGCTTGGGGCAGGAGGGGATAGGTGAGCAGTTCTTC
TRBJ1-1 | TRBV27 | TRBD1 | few | CASWDREGGEAFF | TGTGCCAGCTGGGACAGGGAAGGTGGTGAAGCTTTCTTT
TRBJ2-2 | TRBV5-4 | NA | once | CASKQDRSKTGELFF | TGTGCCAGCAAACAGGACAGAAGCAAAACCGGGGAGCTGTTTTTT
TRBJ2-7 | TRBV5-6 | NA | few | CASSWGVGNTYEQYF | TGTGCCAGCAGCTGGGGCGTGGGGAATACCTACGAGCAGTACTTC
TRBJ2-3 | TRBV6-6 | TRBD2 | NA | CASANLAGVADTQYF | TGTGCCAGCGCCAACCTAGCGGGGGTTGCAGATACGCAGTATTTT
TRBJ1-5 | TRBV2 | NA | NA | CASDRYSNQPQHF | TGTGCCAGCGATCGGTATAGCAATCAGCCCCAGCATTTT
TRBJ1-5 | TRBV30 | NA | few | CAWKSGVFQPQHF | TGTGCCTGGAAATCGGGTGTCTTTCAGCCCCAGCATTTT
TRBJ1-2 | TRBV5-6 | NA | NA | CASSLTGDNYGYTF | TGTGCCAGCAGCTTGACAGGTGATAACTATGGCTACACCTTC
TRBJ1-1 | TRBV5-1 | NA | NA | CASRLAHGDTEAFF | TGCGCCAGCAGGCTTGCCCACGGGGACACTGAAGCTTTCTTT
TRBJ1-5 | TRBV5-8 | TRBD1 | few | CASSTGVQPQHF | TGTGCCAGCAGCACAGGGGTTCAGCCCCAGCATTTT
TRBJ2-7 | TRBV29-1 | NA | NA | CSVRGSYEQYF | TGCAGCGTTCGGGGTTCGTACGAGCAGTACTTC
TRBJ1-5 | TRBV6-1 | TRBD1 | NA | CASSLQGADQPQHF | TGTGCCAGCAGTTTACAGGGGGCAGACCAGCCCCAGCATTTT